This T cell receptor (beta chain) stems from a study of Tregs in tolerant kidney transplant recipients. Points from the study as a whole: For some patients, primers changed over time, blocking nucleotide-level comparison. Activated donor B cell expansion appeared to reveal the most relevant donor-specific TCRbeta repertoire. Few patients were studied, so findings need validation in larger groups.

Sequenced by immunoSEQ multiplex PCR; TCRdb stores in-frame clones only, minus some. The table has approximately 81,000 clones, roughly 90% seen once. On this clone: Its matching antigen is unknown.

This CDR3 is 11 amino acids long. V lost 7 bases, J lost 8 bases, and 3 bases stayed unmatched. CDR1 and CDR2 from the germline V gene are MNHNS and SASEGT. Mixed chimerism was transient after nonmyeloablative marrow transplants from related graft donors. This sequence originates from a human patient who received a combined kidney and bone marrow transplant. A share of the T cells may be of graft donor origin. This material consisted of CD4+ T cells from blood (PBMCs), taken 24 months after the transplant. This rearrangement joins TRBV6-1 to TRBJ1-1, with TRBD1 matching over 8 bases. The CDR3: CASNRQGEAFF. The CDR3 DNA sequence: TGTGCCAGCAACCGACAGGGGGAAGCTTTCTTT.